Following are 15 T cell receptor beta chains from one sample sequenced in a study of T-cell reconstitution after alpha-beta-depleted transplantation in children. It was with unique molecular identifiers that the TCRbeta library was prepared. TCRdb reprocessed the PCR reads with MiXCR, giving one entry per CDR3 protein. There are fewer than 350,000 distinct CDR3 sequences in the sample; around a tenth occur only once, and less than 9% lies in the top ten. Source: PBMCs, taken before TCRalphabeta/CD19-depleted stem cell transplant. These receptors came from a boy in the first two years of life with acute myeloid leukemia, due to receive a stem cell transplant.

This clonotype was observed a handful of times. This sequence joins TRBV7-2 and TRBJ2-5; D may be TRBD2 (6 bases). Deletions cut 2 bases from V and 2 bases from J, with 12 bases between. The length of the CDR3 is 15 residues. Germline-derived CDR1 and CDR2 are SGHTA and FQGNSA. The CDR3 DNA reads TGTGCCAGCAGCTTAAGGAGGGAGAGGCAAGAGACCCAGTACTTC. It yields the protein CASSLRRERQETQYF.

The table lists this clonotype with a few counts. The J gene is TRBJ2-3, the V gene TRBV18, with TRBD2 matching 13 bases. Germline lookup yields CDR1 KGHSH and CDR2 LQKENI. V gave up 0 bases and J gave up 4 bases; unmatched junction bases: 1. The length of the CDR3 is 16 residues. CDR3 amino acids: CASSPPGLAGPDTQYF. The CDR3 region has the DNA TGTGCCAGCTCACCACCGGGACTAGCGGGACCAGATACGCAGTATTTT.

This clonotype was recorded only once. This sequence joins TRBV19 and TRBJ2-1; D not certain. Deletions cut 1 base from V and 4 bases from J, with 5 bases between. The germline V gene has CDR1 LNHDA and CDR2 SQIVND (reference sequence). The CDR3 covers 13 residues. The CDR3 loop reads CASSIGFYNEQFF. CDR3 in DNA: TGTGCCAGTAGTATAGGGTTTTACAATGAGCAGTTCTTC.

This clonotype has ten or more counts. This sequence joins TRBV7-2 and TRBJ2-3; D not resolved. Germline CDR1 reads SGHTA; CDR2 reads FQGNSA. This CDR3 spans 16 amino acids. The V end lost 1 base, the J end lost 2 bases, and 13 bases lay between the germline ends. CDR3 protein: CASSLERTLYTDTQYF. As DNA, the CDR3 is TGTGCCAGCAGCTTAGAAAGGACCCTTTACACAGATACGCAGTATTTT.

This clonotype was seen many times. V usage is TRBV4-3 and J usage is TRBJ2-5, with a tentative D call TRBD2 (6 bases). Germline V gene lookup returns CDR1 LGHNA and CDR2 YSLEER. The CDR3 loop spans 14 amino acids. Trimming cost V 1 base and J 3 bases, with 9 bases left between them. The CDR3 coding sequence is TGCGCCAGCAGCCAAGCGGAGGGAGAAGAGACCCAGTACTTC. It yields the protein CASSQAEGEETQYF.

There are many counts of this clonotype. The chain couples TRBV7-3 to TRBJ2-3; 12 positions agree with TRBD2. Germline-derived CDR1 and CDR2 are SGHTA and FQGTGA. The V segment lost 4 bases and the J segment 2 bases; nucleotides outside the gene matches: 4. The CDR3 contains 16 residues. The chain's CDR3 is CASSSGLAGYTDTQYF. DNA of the CDR3: TGTGCCAGCAGCTCCGGACTAGCGGGATACACAGATACGCAGTATTTT.

V is TRBV9 and J is TRBJ2-7, with D unclear. The germline V gene has CDR1 SGDLS and CDR2 YYNGEE. The CDR3 extends over 13 amino acids. V was shortened by 0 bases and J by 5 bases, with 9 bases between the two germline ends. CDR3 in amino acids: CASSVVGTDEQYF. The CDR3, as DNA: TGTGCCAGCAGCGTAGTGGGAACGGACGAGCAGTACTTC. Based on the CDR3 plus reference TRBV9 and TRBJ2-7, the full variable domain is DSGVTQTPKHLITATGQRVTLRCSPRSGDLSVYWYQQSLDQGLQFLIQYYNGEERAKGNILERFSAQQFPDLHSELNLSSLELGDSALYFCASSVVGTDEQYFGPGTRLTVT.

Comment on this clonotype: A much larger clone lies one base from this, so it may be a read error. The rearrangement links TRBV3-1 to TRBJ2-7; possibly TRBD1 or TRBD2 for D (5 bases each). The CDR3 is 15 amino acids. Germline V lookup: CDR1 LGHDT, CDR2 YNNKEL (reference sequence). The CDR3 protein is CASSQEKGRSYDQYF. The CDR3 bases are TGTGCCAGCAGCCAAGAGAAGGGACGGTCCTACGACCAGTACTTC.

This clonotype came up many times. The chain couples TRBV5-1 to TRBJ2-3, with D hard to call. The CDR3 consists of 14 residues. Germline values: CDR1 SGHRS, CDR2 YFSETQ. The V gene lost 4 bases and the J gene lost 5 bases, with 14 bases spanning the gap. CDR3: CASSGPPVRDTQYF. The CDR3 DNA follows: TGCGCCAGCAGCGGGCCCCCGGTTAGAGATACGCAGTATTTT.

This clonotype was counted at least ten times. The chain couples TRBV14 to TRBJ2-3; 9 positions match TRBD2. V was clipped by 0 bases and J by 4 bases; unmatched bases: 8. Germline lookup yields CDR1 SGHDN and CDR2 FVKESK. The CDR3 consists of 17 residues. The CDR3 DNA sequence: TGTGCCAGCAGCCAAGATTCGGGACTAGCTCTATCAGATACGCAGTATTTT. Amino acids: CASSQDSGLALSDTQYF.

The table lists this clonotype with a few counts. This chain links TRBV5-1 with TRBJ2-5, with D perhaps matching TRBD1 (5 bases). CDR1 and CDR2 from the germline V gene are SGHRS and YFSETQ. Trimming left V 1 base short and J 1 base short, with 17 bases between. The CDR3 loop spans 17 amino acids. The CDR3, as DNA: TGCGCCAGCAGCTTGTTTCTGGCTGGGCAGGGCCAAGAGACCCAGTACTTC. This gives the protein CASSLFLAGQGQETQYF.

In its sample, this clonotype was seen many times. The chain employs TRBV5-1 and TRBJ2-5; TRBD2 aligns across 7 bases. Germline assignment: CDR1 SGHRS and CDR2 YFSETQ. The CDR3 is 17 amino acids. V lost 7 bases, J lost 2 bases, and 17 bases stayed unmatched. CDR3 coding DNA: TGCGCCAGCGCTACTCTAACGGGGGGTCCCATTCAAGAGACCCAGTACTTC. Translated, it gives CASATLTGGPIQETQYF.

This clonotype came up many times. V is TRBV12-3 or TRBV12-4 and J is TRBJ2-1; 11 nucleotides match TRBD2. The CDR3 consists of 14 residues. J was trimmed by 8 bases and V by 6 bases; bases with no gene match: 6. CDR3 loop: CASRTGTSGDEQFF. As DNA, the CDR3 is TGTGCCAGCAGGACCGGGACTAGCGGAGATGAGCAGTTCTTC.

In its sample, this clonotype was seen many times. V is TRBV7-3 and J is TRBJ2-2, with TRBD2 identical over 14 bases. Germline V gene data show CDR1 as SGHTA and CDR2 as FQGTGA. V lost 5 bases, J lost 4 bases, and 6 bases stayed unmatched. The CDR3 runs 17 residues. The CDR3 region has the DNA TGTGCCAGCAGCCCCGGGACTAGCGGGAGTACCACCGGGGAGCTGTTTTTT. It translates to CASSPGTSGSTTGELFF.

This clonotype was observed a few times. The gene calls are TRBV4-2 and TRBJ2-2, with D possibly called TRBD1 or TRBD2 (5 bases each). Germline CDR1 reads LGHNA; CDR2 reads YNFKEQ. This CDR3 region has 16 residues. The germline V and J ends were trimmed by 4 bases and 3 bases, with 15 bases remaining between them. CDR3 sequence (DNA): TGTGCCAGCAGCCTCTTCGGGGCTAGGGACACCGGGGAGCTGTTTTTT. Protein product: CASSLFGARDTGELFF.